A single sample is the source of the 30 T cell receptor beta chains below, sequenced in a study of cytomegalovirus exposure and HLA in healthy donors. The PCR used 60 Vbeta and 13 Jbeta primers. TCRdb keeps only in-frame clones here, not all; method: immunoSEQ multiplex PCR. In the table there are 130,000 to 150,000 clones, around 84% of which are singletons. Sequenced input: PBMCs. The receptors stem from a man aged 35-49 years in good health and CMV-seropositive.

V usage is TRBV6-5 and J usage is TRBJ2-3, with D maybe TRBD2 (6 bases). The CDR3 sequence is 15 residues long. Germline CDR1 MNHEY, CDR2 SVGAGI. The V gene lost 4 bases and the J gene lost 1 base, with 12 bases spanning the gap. The CDR3 DNA reads as TGTGCCAGCAGTTCCAGGGTAGCGGGCACAGATACGCAGTATTTT. This translates into CASSSRVAGTDTQYF.

The rearrangement joins TRBV19 to TRBJ1-2; 12 nucleotides line up with TRBD1. The ends lost 2 bases at V and 2 bases at J; junction bases unmatched: 6. The germline V gene encodes CDR1 LNHDA and CDR2 SQIVND (reference sequence). The CDR3 is 17 amino acids. This CDR3 reads CASSIIGTGGSNYGYTF. The CDR3 nucleotides read TGTGCCAGTAGTATAATCGGGACAGGGGGCAGCAACTATGGCTACACCTTC.

The chain employs TRBV5-1 and TRBJ2-5, with TRBD2 as a possible D gene (6 bases). The closer fit of TRBJ2-7 to the DNA end suggests the J call may be wrong. Germline V CDR1 and CDR2: SGHRS, YFSETQ. The CDR3 runs 14 residues. As DNA, the CDR3 is TGCGCCAGCAGCCGGGCAGGCGGGGACGACGAGCAGTACTTC. It yields the protein CASSRAGGDDEQYF.

The chain uses TRBV28 and TRBJ1-2; 7 bases line up with TRBD1. Looked up from germline, CDR1 is MDHEN and CDR2 is SYDVKM. V lost 5 bases to trimming and J lost 3 bases; unmatched junction nucleotides: 3. This CDR3 is built from 13 residues. In DNA, the CDR3 is TGTGCCAGCAGTGTACAGGGGCACTATGGCTACACCTTC. Its translation is CASSVQGHYGYTF.

The chain couples TRBV11-3 to TRBJ2-1; 12 positions agree with TRBD2. Germline V gene data show CDR1 as SGHNT and CDR2 as YENEEA. The CDR3 loop spans 18 amino acids. Unmatched junction bases numbered 4, after V lost 1 base and J lost 0 bases. CDR3 loop: CASSLGTSGVSSYNEQFF. CDR3 in DNA: TGTGCCAGCAGCTTAGGGACTAGCGGGGTTAGCTCCTACAATGAGCAGTTCTTC.

V usage is TRBV11-2 and J usage is TRBJ2-7, with 8 nucleotides matching TRBD1. With V trimmed by 3 bases and J by 0 bases, 4 bases remained unmatched. There are 15 residues in the CDR3. CDR1 is SGHAT, CDR2 FQNNGV, per germline. CDR3 in DNA: TGTGCCAGCAGCTTCGGACAGGGTGGCTCCTACGAGCAGTACTTC. Residues: CASSFGQGGSYEQYF.

In this sample, this clone turned up once. The J gene is TRBJ2-5, the V gene TRBV28; unclear D gene. V dropped 10 bases and J dropped 3 bases, with 9 bases sitting between them. Germline-derived CDR1 and CDR2 are MDHEN and SYDVKM. The CDR3 has 11 residues. CDR3 loop: CATITEETQYF. The DNA of the CDR3 is TGTGCCACTATAACCGAAGAGACCCAGTACTTC.

The V call is TRBV28, the J call TRBJ2-5; no reliable D call. The CDR3 covers 11 residues. Trimming pared 8 bases from V and 4 bases from J, leaving 8 bases between. Per the germline V gene, CDR1 is MDHEN and CDR2 is SYDVKM. CDR3 nucleotides: TGTGCCAGCGGTGAGAGAGAGACCCAGTACTTC. It codes for CASGERETQYF.

Written as DNA, the CDR3 is TGTGCCAGCAGTTACCCACAGGCGGATAATTCACCCCTCCACTTT. It encodes CASSYPQADNSPLHF. The chain combines TRBV6-6 with TRBJ1-6; tentative D call: TRBD1 (5 bases). CDR3 length equals 15 residues. Trimming removed 2 bases from V and 5 bases from J, with 10 bases in between. Germline CDR1 and CDR2: MNHNY and SVGAGI (reference sequence).

This chain links TRBV19 with TRBJ1-2; tentative D call: TRBD1 (6 bases). CDR3 length: 16 amino acids. CDR1 is LNHDA and CDR2 is SQIVND in the germline V gene (reference sequence). V was pared by 9 bases and J by 0 bases, with 20 bases between. The CDR3 here is CASRPRTAPTNYGYTF. In nucleotides, the CDR3 is TGTGCCAGCAGGCCACGGACAGCGCCTACTAACTATGGCTACACCTTC.

The chain uses TRBV4-2 and TRBJ1-6, with 7 nucleotides matching TRBD1. CDR3 length equals 14 residues. Germline V gives CDR1 LGHNA, CDR2 YNFKEQ. The trim removed 3 bases at V and 9 bases at J, leaving 5 bases unmatched. CDR3 protein: CASSHGQGGSPLHF. Here the CDR3 DNA reads TGTGCCAGCAGCCATGGGCAGGGGGGTTCACCCCTCCACTTT.

The chain has TRBV10-3 and TRBJ1-1, with no clear D. Trimming took off 6 bases at V and 5 bases at J, with 7 bases between the two ends. Germline V CDR1 and CDR2: ENHRY, SYGVKD. The CDR3 extends over 11 amino acids. CDR3 DNA: TGTGCCATCAGCTCCGGTACTGAAGCTTTCTTT. It yields the protein CAISSGTEAFF.

The J gene is TRBJ2-1, the V gene TRBV11-1, with 11 bases matching TRBD2. The CDR3 extends over 15 amino acids. Germline V gives CDR1 SGHAT, CDR2 FQDESV (reference sequence). Trimming removed 3 bases from V and 8 bases from J; junction bases left unmatched: 6. In nucleotides, the CDR3 is TGTGCCAGCAGCTTGACTAGCGGGAATGTATATGAGCAGTTCTTC. Translated, it gives CASSLTSGNVYEQFF.

This chain's CDR3 is CASSPPLAGYEQFF. As DNA, the CDR3 is TGTGCCAGCTCACCACCGCTAGCGGGTTATGAGCAGTTCTTC. The rearrangement joins TRBV18 to TRBJ2-1; 8 nucleotides match TRBD2. The junction had 3 bases not matched to a gene; V was cut back by 0 bases and J by 8 bases. The CDR3 has 14 residues. The germline gives CDR1 KGHSH, CDR2 LQKENI.

V gene TRBV5-6 combines with J gene TRBJ2-6; no definite D call. CDR3 size: 14 residues. V was shortened by 1 base and J by 2 bases, with 4 bases between the two germline ends. Germline V lookup: CDR1 SGHDT, CDR2 YYEEEE. CDR3 DNA: TGTGCCAGCAGCTTGCAGGCTGGGGCCAACGTCCTGACTTTC. Translation: CASSLQAGANVLTF. Filled out from reference TRBV5-6 and TRBJ2-6, the complete variable domain reads DAGVTQSPTHLIKTRGQQVTLRCSPKSGHDTVSWYQQALGQGPQFIFQYYEEEERQRGNFPDRFSGHQFPNYSSELNVNALLLGDSALYLCASSLQAGANVLTFGAGSRLTVL.

A single count supports this clone. The chain uses TRBV30 and TRBJ1-5, with D hard to call. Germline CDR1 and CDR2: GTSNPN and SVGIG (reference sequence). CDR3 length equals 13 residues. V lost 1 base to trimming and J lost 7 bases, with 11 bases between them. Written as DNA, the CDR3 is TGTGCCTGGAGTGAAGGAGGTGGACAGCCCCAGCATTTT. Translation gives CAWSEGGGQPQHF.

The chain recombines TRBV27 with TRBJ2-3, with TRBD2 matching over 9 bases. Germline V gives CDR1 MNHEY, CDR2 SMNVEV (reference sequence). This CDR3 contains 15 residues. Germline trimming cut 5 bases from V and 6 bases from J; bases unmatched to any gene: 9. CDR3 bases: TGTGCCAGCAGTGTGACTAGCGGACCGCCCGATACGCAGTATTTT. The encoded protein is CASSVTSGPPDTQYF.

The V call is TRBV27, the J call TRBJ2-4, with D tentatively TRBD2 (7 bases). The V end was cut by 4 bases, the J end by 5 bases, with 27 bases between. Germline loops: CDR1 MNHEY, CDR2 SMNVEV (reference sequence). CDR3 size: 19 residues. CDR3 region: CASSSSPLRGRAEENIQYF. Written as DNA, the CDR3 is TGTGCCAGCAGTTCTTCCCCTCTGAGGGGGAGGGCCGAAGAAAACATTCAGTACTTC.

The rearrangement joins TRBV5-6 to TRBJ2-6, with D hard to call. V was cut by 4 bases and J by 0 bases, with 8 bases left in between. CDR1 and CDR2 from the germline V gene are SGHDT and YYEEEE. This CDR3 region has 15 residues. The CDR3 here is CASSLRSSGANVLTF. The CDR3 DNA is TGTGCCAGCAGCCTAAGATCCTCTGGGGCCAACGTCCTGACTTTC.

V is TRBV5-1 and J is TRBJ2-7; D is possibly TRBD1 (6 bases). The germline V gene encodes CDR1 SGHRS and CDR2 YFSETQ. V was pared by 3 bases and J by 4 bases, with 11 bases between. The CDR3 loop spans 13 amino acids. The CDR3 DNA reads as TGCGCCAGCAGCTACGGACAGACTTACGAGCAGTACTTC. Translation gives CASSYGQTYEQYF.

This rearrangement joins TRBV5-5 to TRBJ2-1, with a possible D match to TRBD2 (5 bases). The CDR3 covers 17 residues. V was clipped by 4 bases and J by 4 bases, with 21 bases between them. Germline lookup yields CDR1 SGHKS and CDR2 YYEKEE (reference sequence). The CDR3 sequence is CASSPFVRTQTYNEQFF. The DNA of the CDR3 is TGTGCCAGCAGCCCATTTGTGAGGACTCAGACGTACAATGAGCAGTTCTTC.

This clone has a handful of counts. This chain joins TRBV5-6 and TRBJ2-3, with 9 bases that match TRBD2. V shed 0 bases, J shed 3 bases, and the junction held 8 bases outside the gene matches. CDR1 and CDR2 (germline): SGHDT, YYEEEE. There are 17 residues in the CDR3. The CDR3 is CASSLEAGGWGTDTQYF. CDR3 coding DNA: TGTGCCAGCAGCTTGGAAGCGGGGGGTTGGGGTACAGATACGCAGTATTTT.

The chain employs TRBV6-6 and TRBJ2-3; 8 bases align to TRBD2. With V trimmed by 6 bases and J by 0 bases, 5 bases remained unmatched. The V gene's germline CDR1 is MNHNY and CDR2 SVGAGI (reference sequence). The CDR3 runs 15 residues. For the CDR3, the DNA is TGTGCCAGCAGATACAGCGGGAGTAGCACAGATACGCAGTATTTT. Its translation is CASRYSGSSTDTQYF.

V is TRBV28 and J is TRBJ2-3; D not resolved. The V end lost 3 bases, the J end lost 10 bases, and 17 bases lay between the germline ends. The CDR3 spans 14 residues. Germline values: CDR1 MDHEN, CDR2 SYDVKM. The CDR3 loop reads CASSFPDSFEAQYF. For the CDR3, the DNA is TGTGCCAGCAGTTTCCCCGATAGTTTCGAGGCGCAGTATTTT. Together with reference TRBV28 and TRBJ2-3, the CDR3 gives the full variable domain: DVKVTQSSRYLVKRTGEKVFLECVQDMDHENMFWYRQDPGLGLRLIYFSYDVKMKEKGDIPEGYSVSREKKERFSLILESASTNQTSMYLCASSFPDSFEAQYFGPGTRLTVL.

Comment on this clone: The same CDR3 can be traced to other DNA sequences in this sample. V usage is TRBV19 and J usage is TRBJ1-5, with a weak D call TRBD1 (6 bases). Germline V gene sequence: CDR1 LNHDA, CDR2 SQIVND (reference sequence). Deletions cut 5 bases from V and 5 bases from J, with 16 bases between. The CDR3 is 15 residues long. CDR3 residues: CASSPKTGWDQPQHF. The CDR3 DNA reads as TGTGCCAGTAGTCCAAAGACAGGCTGGGATCAGCCCCAGCATTTT.

There are a few counts of this clone. The CDR3 here is CATSRDRVDTEAFF. Here the CDR3 DNA reads TGTGCCACCAGCAGGGACAGGGTGGACACTGAAGCTTTCTTT. The chain uses TRBV15 and TRBJ1-1; the match to TRBD1 covers 8 bases. Germline lookup yields CDR1 LNHNV and CDR2 YYDKDF (reference sequence). The CDR3 sequence is 14 residues long. J gave up 3 bases and V 3 bases, and 3 bases lay outside the gene matches.

This clone was counted a single time. The chain uses TRBV6-6 and TRBJ2-7; the match to TRBD1 covers 7 bases. The germline gives CDR1 MNHNY, CDR2 SVGAGI (reference sequence). This CDR3 contains 14 residues. The J segment lost 5 bases and the V segment lost 3 bases, leaving 7 bases of the junction unmatched. The CDR3 bases are TGTGCCAGCAGTTATAAGCGACAGGGCCACGAGCAGTACTTC. It translates to CASSYKRQGHEQYF.

V gene TRBV19 combines with J gene TRBJ2-7; 9 bases line up with TRBD2. CDR3 size: 15 residues. Trimming removed 5 bases from V and 3 bases from J; junction bases left unmatched: 8. Per the germline V gene, CDR1 is LNHDA and CDR2 is SQIVND (reference sequence). CDR3 DNA sequence: TGTGCCAGTAGTGCTTCCGGGACTAGCTACTACGAGCAGTACTTC. Translated, it gives CASSASGTSYYEQYF.

The DNA of the CDR3 is TGTGCCAGCAACTCGGGACTAGCGGATGAGCAGTTCTTC. It encodes CASNSGLADEQFF. V is TRBV6-1 and J is TRBJ2-1, with 11 bases fitting TRBD2. CDR1 and CDR2 (germline): MNHNS, SASEGT. The CDR3 covers 13 residues. The V gene end was trimmed by 7 bases and the J gene end by 8 bases; junction bases not matched to a gene: 4.

As concerns this clone: This CDR3 is also generated by other DNA sequences in the sample. The rearrangement uses TRBV5-1 and TRBJ2-1; the D is unclear. This CDR3 has 15 amino acids. The V gene lost 0 bases and the J gene lost 0 bases, with 7 bases spanning the gap. The germline CDR1 and CDR2 sequences are SGHRS and YFSETQ. CDR3 sequence: CASSLAGSSYNEQFF. CDR3 nucleotide sequence: TGCGCCAGCAGCTTGGCAGGCAGCTCCTACAATGAGCAGTTCTTC.